One and the same sample provided the 20 T cell receptor beta chains below, sequenced in a study of shared clonotypes between healthy human individuals. TCRdb's copy holds only in-frame clones and misses some; the assay was immunoSEQ multiplex PCR. The sample gives about 1 million clones, around 74% of which show up once; approximately 1.3% is in the top ten. The source material was memory CD4+ T cells sorted from blood. Subset defined: CD45RA-negative fraction. All receptors derive from a man between 18 and 29 years old in good health.

The chain joins TRBV21-1 to TRBJ2-4; TRBD2 was called by the table and not checked on the DNA. TRBV21-1 is described as a pseudogene. The CDR3 has 16 residues. In nucleotides, the CDR3 is TGTGCCAGCAGCAAAGCGCCGCGGCTAGCCAAAAACATTCAGTACTTC. Translation gives CASSKAPRLAKNIQYF.

This clone appeared a single time. V and J are TRBV10-1 and TRBJ1-2; 10 nucleotides align to TRBD1. Germline V CDR1 and CDR2: WNHNN, SYGVQD (reference sequence). The CDR3 is 16 amino acids. V lost 0 bases, J lost 7 bases, and 8 bases stayed unmatched. DNA for the CDR3: TGCGCCAGCAGTGAGTCGATCGGGACAGGGGTTCGTGGCTACACCTTC. Translating it yields CASSESIGTGVRGYTF.

This clone was picked up a small number of times. The chain carries TRBV6-5 and TRBJ1-1; 8 bases line up with TRBD1. V shed 5 bases and J 5 bases; nucleotides not matched to a gene: 10. In germline, CDR1 is MNHEY, CDR2 SVGAGI. The CDR3 totals 15 residues. The DNA of the CDR3 is TGTGCCAGCAGTACCGGACAGGGTAGGAAAACTGAAGCTTTCTTT. Translating it yields CASSTGQGRKTEAFF.

This clone came up once. The chain uses TRBV7-6 and TRBJ1-1, with a tentative D call TRBD1 (5 bases). CDR3 size: 15 residues. V gave up 0 bases and J gave up 5 bases, with 13 bases separating them. Germline loops: CDR1 SGHVS, CDR2 FNYEAQ. CDR3 loop: CASSLARTGVTEAFF. The CDR3 DNA is TGTGCCAGCAGCTTAGCGAGGACGGGGGTAACTGAAGCTTTCTTT.

The DNA of the CDR3 is TGTGCCAGCAGATCTCGGACTAGCGGGGGTGAGACCCAGTACTTC. Residues: CASRSRTSGGETQYF. This sequence joins TRBV5-4 and TRBJ2-5, with 13 bases aligning to TRBD2. Trimming took 5 bases from V and 5 from J; bases not matched to a gene: 6. CDR3 length: 15 residues. The germline gives CDR1 SGHNT, CDR2 YYREEE (reference sequence).

This chain links TRBV9 with TRBJ1-2, with 7 nucleotides matching TRBD1. Germline V gives CDR1 SGDLS, CDR2 YYNGEE. V lost 0 bases to trimming and J lost 5 bases; unmatched junction nucleotides: 7. The CDR3 runs to 15 residues. DNA of the CDR3: TGTGCCAGCAGCGTAGCTGGACAGGCGGGGTATGGCTACACCTTC. Protein sequence: CASSVAGQAGYGYTF.

This chain connects TRBV5-1 to TRBJ2-1; 12 positions agree with TRBD2. Germline loops: CDR1 SGHRS, CDR2 YFSETQ. This CDR3 has 14 residues. Trimming at V came to 1 base and at J to 9 bases, leaving 2 bases not matched to a gene. In DNA, the CDR3 is TGCGCCAGCAGCTTGACTAGCGGGGGGACTGAGCAGTTCTTC. Its protein is CASSLTSGGTEQFF.

In DNA, the CDR3 is TGCGCCAGCAGCCAGAGGGAAGGATATACGCAGTATTTT. It yields the protein CASSQREGYTQYF. The J gene is TRBJ2-3, the V gene TRBV4-3; a weak D match, TRBD2 (5 bases). V was pared by 3 bases and J by 7 bases, with 11 bases between. Germline CDR1 and CDR2: LGHNA and YSLEER. This CDR3 region has 13 residues.

The chain has TRBV4-1 and TRBJ2-7, with D perhaps matching TRBD1 or TRBD2 (5 bases each). V was cut by 2 bases and J by 3 bases, with 17 bases left in between. The CDR3 contains 16 residues. In germline, CDR1 is MGHRA, CDR2 YSYEKL. CDR3: CASSQPPGTTVYEQYF. CDR3 in DNA: TGCGCCAGCAGCCAACCCCCCGGGACGACCGTCTACGAGCAGTACTTC.

This clone was seen only once. V usage is TRBV7-3 and J usage is TRBJ2-2; D not resolved. Germline values: CDR1 SGHTA, CDR2 FQGTGA. The CDR3 runs 13 residues. V was cut by 1 base and J by 7 bases, with 7 bases left in between. Here the CDR3 reads CASSLRGGGELFF. DNA of the CDR3: TGTGCCAGCAGCTTAAGGGGTGGCGGGGAGCTGTTTTTT.

This rearrangement joins TRBV30 to TRBJ1-6; 7 bases agree with TRBD1. This CDR3 spans 15 amino acids. V lost 1 base, J lost 5 bases, and 5 bases stayed unmatched. Germline CDR1 and CDR2: GTSNPN and SVGIG (reference sequence). CDR3 sequence reads: CAWSAAGGHNSPLHF. CDR3 coding DNA: TGTGCCTGGAGTGCGGCAGGGGGTCATAATTCACCCCTCCACTTT. The whole variable domain, remainder taken from reference TRBV30 and TRBJ1-6, is SQTIHQWPATLVQPVGSPLSLECTVEGTSNPNLYWYRQAAGRGLQLLFYSVGIGQISSEVPQNLSASRPQDRQFILSSKKLLLSDSGFYLCAWSAAGGHNSPLHFGNGTRLTVT.

This clone occurred a few times. This rearrangement joins TRBV5-4 to TRBJ1-6, with D maybe TRBD1 (6 bases). CDR1 is SGHNT, CDR2 YYREEE, per germline (reference sequence). This CDR3 is 14 amino acids long. Trimming took off 4 bases at V and 5 bases at J, with 10 bases between the two ends. The CDR3 coding sequence is TGTGCCAGCAGCCTTCAGGGGAATAATTCACCCCTCCACTTT. It yields the protein CASSLQGNNSPLHF.

The V gene is TRBV15, the J gene TRBJ1-2, with D perhaps TRBD1 (5 bases). The germline V and J ends were trimmed by 0 bases and 4 bases, with 15 bases remaining between them. Germline CDR1 and CDR2: LNHNV and YYDKDF (reference sequence). CDR3 size: 16 residues. The CDR3 nucleotides are TGTGCCACCAGCAGAGATTCGGGCCGGGACGGCTATGGCTACACCTTC. Amino acids: CATSRDSGRDGYGYTF.

The chain combines TRBV29-1 with TRBJ2-1; 12 nucleotides match TRBD1. CDR3 length: 14 amino acids. Germline trimming cut 8 bases from V and 8 bases from J; bases unmatched to any gene: 10. Germline V gene data show CDR1 as SQVTM and CDR2 as ANQGSEA. The CDR3, as DNA: TGCAGCTTCCATCCGGGACAGGGGGCGTATGAGCAGTTCTTC. Its protein is CSFHPGQGAYEQFF.

This sequence joins TRBV9 and TRBJ1-1; possible D gene TRBD1, 6 bases. CDR1 is SGDLS and CDR2 is YYNGEE in the germline V gene. This CDR3 is 14 amino acids long. Trimming removed 0 bases at V and 7 bases at J, with 13 bases between. In DNA form, the CDR3 reads TGTGCCAGCAGCGTAGCTCAGGAGGGGGTTGAAGCTTTCTTT. It codes for CASSVAQEGVEAFF.

The chain combines TRBV25-1 with TRBJ2-3, with D perhaps TRBD1 or TRBD2 (5 bases each). CDR1 and CDR2 (germline): MGHDK, SYGVNS. The length of the CDR3 is 13 residues. The V gene lost 8 bases and the J gene lost 5 bases, with 14 bases spanning the gap. The CDR3 DNA follows: TGTGCCAGCCGGGACCCTACAGGAGATACGCAGTATTTT. The encoded protein is CASRDPTGDTQYF.

As for this clone: Additional DNA sequences in this sample encode the identical CDR3. The V call is TRBV5-1, the J call TRBJ1-1; D gene ambiguous. In germline, CDR1 is SGHRS, CDR2 YFSETQ. The length of the CDR3 is 14 residues. Between the trimmed V and J ends, which lost 0 bases and 1 base, there was a span of 7 bases. The CDR3 protein is CASSLVVGNTEAFF. DNA for the CDR3: TGCGCCAGCAGCTTGGTGGTGGGGAACACTGAAGCTTTCTTT.

This clone is a singleton in its sample. This chain links TRBV5-6 with TRBJ2-7; the match to TRBD1 covers 7 bases. The V segment lost 1 base and the J segment 7 bases; nucleotides outside the gene matches: 8. The CDR3 extends over 14 amino acids. Germline V CDR1 and CDR2: SGHDT, YYEEEE. The CDR3 here is CASSLPDRAREQYF. Written as DNA, the CDR3 is TGTGCCAGCAGCTTGCCTGACAGGGCAAGAGAGCAGTACTTC. Drawing the rest from reference TRBV5-6 and TRBJ2-7, the complete variable domain is DAGVTQSPTHLIKTRGQQVTLRCSPKSGHDTVSWYQQALGQGPQFIFQYYEEEERQRGNFPDRFSGHQFPNYSSELNVNALLLGDSALYLCASSLPDRAREQYFGPGTRLTVT.

The chain uses TRBV5-1 and TRBJ1-6, with 9 bases aligning to TRBD1. The CDR3 is 14 residues long. Germline V CDR1 and CDR2: SGHRS, YFSETQ. J lost 8 bases, V lost 4 bases, and 4 bases had no gene match. As DNA, the CDR3 is TGCGCCAGCAGCCCAGGACAGGGGTATTCACCCCTCCACTTT. Translation gives CASSPGQGYSPLHF.

V and J are TRBV7-2 and TRBJ1-3; D not certain. Per germline, CDR1 SGHTA and CDR2 FQGNSA. Trimming stripped 3 bases from V and 0 bases from J, with 6 bases between. This CDR3 has 14 amino acids. The CDR3 region is CASSLEHSGNTIYF. Here the CDR3 DNA reads TGTGCCAGCAGCTTGGAGCACTCTGGAAACACCATATATTTT.